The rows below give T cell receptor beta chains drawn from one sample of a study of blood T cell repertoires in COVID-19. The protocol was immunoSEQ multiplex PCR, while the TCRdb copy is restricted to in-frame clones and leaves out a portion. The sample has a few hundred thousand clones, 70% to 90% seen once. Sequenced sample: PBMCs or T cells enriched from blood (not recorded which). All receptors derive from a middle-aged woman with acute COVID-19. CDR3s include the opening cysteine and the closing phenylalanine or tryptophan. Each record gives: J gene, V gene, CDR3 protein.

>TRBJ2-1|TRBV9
CASSAGGARPLNEQFF
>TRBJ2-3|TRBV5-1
CASSGGQGSIADTQYF
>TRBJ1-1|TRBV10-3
CAISDAGLVGAFF
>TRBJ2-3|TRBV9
CASSVGRARGPDTQYF
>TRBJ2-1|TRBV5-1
CASSLAPGTGSLPGGISYEQFF
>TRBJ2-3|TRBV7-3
CASSPGQSTDTQYF
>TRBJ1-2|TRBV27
CASSLTETGGVDGYTF
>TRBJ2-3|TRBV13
CASKDSTYTDTQYF
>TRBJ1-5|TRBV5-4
CASSRDTDQPQHF
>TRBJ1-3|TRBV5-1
CASSLAGPSTGNTIYF
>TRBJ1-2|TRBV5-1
CASNLLGGTNYGYTF
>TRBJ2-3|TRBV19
CASRPLAELNTDTQYF
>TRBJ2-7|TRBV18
CASSRSLAGGSGEQYF
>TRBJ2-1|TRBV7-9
CASSLGLAGGRQFF
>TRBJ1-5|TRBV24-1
CATSQRDGNQPQHF
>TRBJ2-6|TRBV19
CASSIIGTAASGANVLTF
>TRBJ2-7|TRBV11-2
CASRRTSETYEQYF
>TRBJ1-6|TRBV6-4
CASSVDRANSPLHF
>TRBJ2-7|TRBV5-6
CASRGGSEQYF
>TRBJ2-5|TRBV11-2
CASSSGHAQETQYF
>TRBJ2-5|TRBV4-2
CASSQASGGRRETQYF
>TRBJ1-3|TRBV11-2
CASSFDTSSGNTIYF
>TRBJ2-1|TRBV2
CASRLAGGNEQFF
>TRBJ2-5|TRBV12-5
CASGTGTSIVFDQYF
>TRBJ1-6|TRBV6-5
CASSYGSNSPLHF
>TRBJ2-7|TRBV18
CASSPGDRGLEQYF
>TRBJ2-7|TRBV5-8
CASSITSGRSYEQYF
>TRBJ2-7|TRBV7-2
CASSLGEGAVEQYF
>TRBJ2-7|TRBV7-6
CASSLGGTSGISSYEQYF